The T cell receptor beta chain under discussion was sequenced for a study of blood T cells in healthy people across ages. Whole-study context: When template switching was applied, about one barcoded beta molecule was captured per two T cells.

V shed 1 base and J shed 2 bases, with 9 bases lying between them. Germline V CDR1 and CDR2: SGHRS, YFSETQ. This CDR3 region has 14 residues. The use of a sample-barcoded 5' primer and a J-beta primer mix characterized a second PCR of roughly 6 to 11 cycles. All samples gave at least 2.5 million CDR3-containing paired-end reads. MiXCR, run by TCRdb on the 5' RACE reads, gives a single entry per CDR3 protein. The sample shows roughly 800,000 distinct CDR3 sequences, roughly 53% of them seen only once. A minimum of 6 million PBMCs was isolated per sample. The chain employs TRBV5-1 and TRBJ1-1, with D unresolved. This clonotype was obtained from an elderly man in good health. Sequencing was done on a sample of blood. The CDR3 region has the DNA TGCGCCAGCAGCTTGCCAGGCGCAAACACTGAAGCTTTCTTT. This gives the protein CASSLPGANTEAFF.